Below, 19 T cell receptor beta chains from the same sample are listed, as sequenced in a study of blood T cell repertoires in COVID-19. Generated by immunoSEQ multiplex PCR, the TCRdb table keeps only in-frame clones and is missing some. The table has about 230,000 clones, 80% to 90% seen once; the top ten hold around a sixth. Sequenced material: PBMCs or T cells enriched from blood (not recorded which). The receptors here all came from a man younger than 35 who had recovered from COVID-19.

This sequence joins TRBV24-1 and TRBJ1-5, with D maybe TRBD1 (6 bases). There are 14 residues in the CDR3. The germline CDR1 and CDR2 sequences are KGHDR and SFDVKD. V was trimmed by 4 bases and J by 6 bases, leaving 12 bases between them. CDR3 sequence reads: CATSDVQGSQPQHF. The CDR3 DNA follows: TGTGCCACCAGTGACGTACAGGGTTCTCAGCCCCAGCATTTT.

A single count supports this clone. This chain joins TRBV6-5 and TRBJ1-5; 8 bases agree with TRBD1. The germline V gene encodes CDR1 MNHEY and CDR2 SVGAGI. Trimming at V came to 6 bases and at J to 7 bases, leaving 5 bases not matched to a gene. The CDR3 covers 13 residues. CDR3 protein: CASSVQGEQPQHF. The CDR3 DNA sequence: TGTGCCAGCAGCGTACAGGGGGAGCAGCCCCAGCATTTT.

A note on this clone: Other DNA sequences in this specimen translate into the identical CDR3. This chain connects TRBV2 to TRBJ2-2, with a tentative D call TRBD2 (5 bases). Germline V gene lookup returns CDR1 SNHLY and CDR2 FYNNEI. V was cut by 4 bases and J by 2 bases, with 11 bases left in between. This CDR3 comprises 15 residues. This CDR3 is CASSAEGRNTGELFF. The CDR3 DNA sequence: TGTGCCAGCAGTGCTGAAGGGAGAAACACCGGGGAGCTGTTTTTT. Full variable domain (rest looked up from reference TRBV2 and TRBJ2-2): EPEVTQTPSHQVTQMGQEVILRCVPISNHLYFYWYRQILGQKVEFLVSFYNNEISEKSEIFDDQFSVERPDGSNFTLKIRSTKLEDSAMYFCASSAEGRNTGELFFGEGSRLTVL.

The chain recombines TRBV7-2 with TRBJ1-1, with a weak D call TRBD1 (6 bases). The V end was cut by 1 base, the J end by 0 bases, with 18 bases between. Germline V CDR1 and CDR2: SGHTA, FQGNSA. The length of the CDR3 is 18 residues. CDR3 loop: CASSLGPTGIIMNTEAFF. The CDR3 DNA follows: TGTGCCAGCAGCTTAGGCCCCACAGGGATCATCATGAACACTGAAGCTTTCTTT.

CDR3 loop: CASSYRGLTYGYTF. DNA for the CDR3: TGTGCCAGCAGTTACAGGGGTCTCACCTATGGCTACACCTTC. The chain combines TRBV6-5 with TRBJ1-2; D is perhaps TRBD1 (5 bases). Trimming removed 2 bases at V and 4 bases at J, with 11 bases between. Germline V gene sequence: CDR1 MNHEY, CDR2 SVGAGI. CDR3 length: 14 residues.

In its sample, this clone was seen once. Other DNA variants within this sample encode the same CDR3. CDR3 nucleotide sequence: TGTGCCAGCAGCGGGACTAGCGGCAGCTCCTACAATGAGCAGTTCTTC. It translates to CASSGTSGSSYNEQFF. The chain employs TRBV11-3 and TRBJ2-1; 11 nucleotides match TRBD2. V gave up 5 bases and J gave up 0 bases; unmatched junction bases: 3. Germline V gene data show CDR1 as SGHNT and CDR2 as YENEEA. The CDR3 covers 16 residues.

The J gene is TRBJ1-2, the V gene TRBV12-3 or TRBV12-4; no clear D gene. The CDR3 sequence is 11 residues long. Deletions cut 5 bases from V and 13 bases from J, with 14 bases between. CDR3 bases: TGTGCCAGCAGTAACAGTCGGGATCTCACCTTC. This gives the protein CASSNSRDLTF.

V gene TRBV27 combines with J gene TRBJ2-5, with D perhaps TRBD2 (7 bases). There are 15 residues in the CDR3. Trimming stripped 3 bases from V and 4 bases from J, with 15 bases between. Germline V gene data show CDR1 as MNHEY and CDR2 as SMNVEV (reference sequence). The CDR3: CASSLGATGGETQYF. The DNA of the CDR3 is TGTGCCAGCAGTTTGGGGGCCACGGGGGGAGAGACCCAGTACTTC.

In this sample, this clone turned up once. This chain joins TRBV10-3 and TRBJ2-2; TRBD2 matches 11 bases. This CDR3 spans 17 amino acids. Trimming cost V 7 bases and J 3 bases; bases outside gene matches: 10. From germline, CDR1 is ENHRY and CDR2 SYGVKD. CDR3 nucleotide sequence: TGTGCCATCACCCCTAGCGGGGGGCGCGATTACACCGGGGAGCTGTTTTTT. Translating gives CAITPSGGRDYTGELFF.

This chain links TRBV4-1 with TRBJ1-4; the D is unclear. V dropped 8 bases and J dropped 4 bases, with 17 bases sitting between them. CDR3 length: 15 amino acids. Germline V gene data show CDR1 as MGHRA and CDR2 as YSYEKL. The CDR3 protein is CASGVLVRSNEKLFF. DNA of the CDR3: TGCGCCAGCGGCGTTCTTGTACGGAGTAATGAAAAACTGTTTTTT.

This clone was seen only a few times. The chain employs TRBV7-5 and TRBJ1-5. TRBV7-5 is a documented pseudogene. CDR3 size: 16 residues. Here the CDR3 reads CARSLLKRDSNQPQHF. CDR3 nucleotide sequence: TGTGCCAGAAGCTTATTAAAGAGGGATAGCAATCAGCCCCAGCATTTT.

This clone was seen just once. J is TRBJ2-5 and V is TRBV7-9, with D perhaps matching TRBD1 (6 bases). The V end was cut by 5 bases, the J end by 10 bases, with 17 bases between. The CDR3 is 13 residues long. The germline V gene encodes CDR1 SEHNR and CDR2 FQNEAQ (reference sequence). The chain's CDR3 is CASSPQRQESQYF. Written as DNA, the CDR3 is TGTGCCAGCAGCCCCCAGCGACAGGAAAGCCAGTACTTC.

V and J are TRBV6-1 and TRBJ2-1; no firm D call. Germline values: CDR1 MNHNS, CDR2 SASEGT. The CDR3 loop spans 16 amino acids. Between the trimmed V and J ends, which lost 2 bases and 0 bases, there was a span of 11 bases. In DNA form, the CDR3 reads TGTGCCAGCAGTGAAAACGTATGGAGCTCCTACAATGAGCAGTTCTTC. As protein: CASSENVWSSYNEQFF.

The chain carries TRBV5-1 and TRBJ2-7, with D hard to call. CDR3 length: 15 amino acids. Trimming removed 4 bases at V and 3 bases at J, with 17 bases between. Germline V gene data show CDR1 as SGHRS and CDR2 as YFSETQ. This CDR3 reads CASSPAAPYLYEQYF. In nucleotides, the CDR3 is TGCGCCAGCAGCCCGGCGGCTCCGTACCTCTACGAGCAGTACTTC.

V usage is TRBV15 and J usage is TRBJ1-5; 11 bases fit TRBD1. Germline V gene lookup returns CDR1 LNHNV and CDR2 YYDKDF (reference sequence). The length of the CDR3 is 14 residues. The V gene end was trimmed by 3 bases and the J gene end by 6 bases; junction bases not matched to a gene: 1. CDR3 in amino acids: CATSRDRGLQPQHF. Here the CDR3 DNA reads TGTGCCACCAGCAGGGACAGGGGGCTTCAGCCCCAGCATTTT.

The chain recombines TRBV6-1 with TRBJ1-6; D possibly corresponds to TRBD1 (6 bases). Deletions cut 0 bases from V and 9 bases from J, with 15 bases between. The germline V gene has CDR1 MNHNS and CDR2 SASEGT. The CDR3 has 16 amino acids. CDR3: CASSEAFHREGSPLHF. The CDR3 bases are TGTGCCAGCAGTGAAGCCTTTCACAGGGAGGGTTCACCCCTCCACTTT.

The chain recombines TRBV7-6 with TRBJ2-7; 9 bases are a match to TRBD1. This CDR3 spans 15 amino acids. Germline CDR1 SGHVS, CDR2 FNYEAQ. J was trimmed by 0 bases and V by 6 bases; bases with no gene match: 6. CDR3 nucleotide sequence: TGTGCCAGCAGTGAGGGACAGGGAATCTCCTACGAGCAGTACTTC. This sequence encodes CASSEGQGISYEQYF. The full variable domain, rest sourced from reference TRBV7-6 and TRBJ2-7, is GAGVSQSPRYKVTKRGQDVALRCDPISGHVSLYWYRQALGQGPEFLTYFNYEAQQDKSGLPNDRFSAERPEGSISTLTIQRTEQRDSAMYRCASSEGQGISYEQYFGPGTRLTVT.

The chain combines TRBV2 with TRBJ2-4, with D maybe TRBD2 (5 bases). Germline loops: CDR1 SNHLY, CDR2 FYNNEI. V gave up 8 bases and J gave up 8 bases, with 19 bases separating them. This CDR3 spans 14 amino acids. CDR3 DNA: TGTGCCAGCGGTTCCACCCCGGAGGAGCACATTCAGTACTTC. Its protein product is CASGSTPEEHIQYF.

The chain links TRBV10-3 to TRBJ1-6; no reliable D call. There are 13 residues in the CDR3. V gave up 7 bases and J gave up 7 bases, with 11 bases separating them. The germline gives CDR1 ENHRY, CDR2 SYGVKD. CDR3 region: CAITQRGNSPLHF. In nucleotides, the CDR3 is TGTGCCATCACCCAAAGAGGCAATTCACCCCTCCACTTT.